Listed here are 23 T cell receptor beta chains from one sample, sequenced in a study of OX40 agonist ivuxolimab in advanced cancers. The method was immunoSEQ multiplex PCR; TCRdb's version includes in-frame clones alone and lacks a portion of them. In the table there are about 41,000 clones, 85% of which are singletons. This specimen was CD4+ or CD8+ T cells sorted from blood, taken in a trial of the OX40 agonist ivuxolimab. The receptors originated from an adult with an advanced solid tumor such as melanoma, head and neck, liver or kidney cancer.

CDR3 DNA sequence: TGCGCCAGCAGCCAAGAATTAGGGGGAGGGTACACTGAAGCTTTCTTT. This gives the protein CASSQELGGGYTEAFF. This chain connects TRBV4-1 to TRBJ1-1, with D perhaps matching TRBD1 (6 bases). Germline CDR1 reads MGHRA; CDR2 reads YSYEKL. V dropped 0 bases and J dropped 3 bases, with 14 bases sitting between them. This CDR3 region has 16 residues.

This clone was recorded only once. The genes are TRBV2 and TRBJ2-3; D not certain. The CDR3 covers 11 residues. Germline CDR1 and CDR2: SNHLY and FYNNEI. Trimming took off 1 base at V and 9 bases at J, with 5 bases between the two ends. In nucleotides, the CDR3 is TGTGCCAGCAGTGAAGACAAAACGCAGTATTTT. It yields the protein CASSEDKTQYF.

CDR3 sequence (DNA): TGTGCCAGCAGCCAACAACTAAGGCTAGCGTCCGACGCCAAAAACATTCAGTACTTC. This sequence encodes CASSQQLRLASDAKNIQYF. The chain joins TRBV4-2 to TRBJ2-4; D is possibly TRBD2 (6 bases). This CDR3 contains 19 residues. V lost 2 bases and J 1 base, leaving 21 bases between the germline ends. Germline V gives CDR1 LGHNA, CDR2 YNFKEQ.

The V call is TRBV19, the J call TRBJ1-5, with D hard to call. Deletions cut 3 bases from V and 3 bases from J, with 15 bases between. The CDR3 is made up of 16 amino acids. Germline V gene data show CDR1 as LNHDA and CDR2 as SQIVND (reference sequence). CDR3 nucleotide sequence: TGTGCCAGTAGTATTTCCAGCGTTGGAATCAATCAGCCCCAGCATTTT. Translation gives CASSISSVGINQPQHF.

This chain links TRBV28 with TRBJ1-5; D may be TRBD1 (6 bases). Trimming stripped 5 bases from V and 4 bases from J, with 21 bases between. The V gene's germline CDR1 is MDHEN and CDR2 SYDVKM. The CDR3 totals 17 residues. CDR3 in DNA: TGTGCCAGCAGTCCCGTTCGGGGGGGGGCCAGGAATCAGCCCCAGCATTTT. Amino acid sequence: CASSPVRGGARNQPQHF.

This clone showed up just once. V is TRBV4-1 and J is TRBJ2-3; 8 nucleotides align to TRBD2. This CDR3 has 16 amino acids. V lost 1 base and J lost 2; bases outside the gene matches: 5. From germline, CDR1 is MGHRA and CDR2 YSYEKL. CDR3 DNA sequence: TGCGCCAGCAGCCAAGTAGGGACTAGAATCACAGATACGCAGTATTTT. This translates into CASSQVGTRITDTQYF.

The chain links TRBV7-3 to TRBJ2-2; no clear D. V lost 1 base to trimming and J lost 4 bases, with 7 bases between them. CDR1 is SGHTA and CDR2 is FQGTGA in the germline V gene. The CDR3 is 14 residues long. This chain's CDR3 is CASSLNAGTGELFF. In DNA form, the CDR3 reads TGTGCCAGCAGCTTAAATGCTGGCACCGGGGAGCTGTTTTTT.

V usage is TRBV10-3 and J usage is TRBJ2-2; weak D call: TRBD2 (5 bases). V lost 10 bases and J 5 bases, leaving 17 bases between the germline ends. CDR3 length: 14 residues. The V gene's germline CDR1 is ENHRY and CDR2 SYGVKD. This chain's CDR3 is CATRLGVQTGELFF. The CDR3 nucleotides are TGTGCCACCCGACTGGGAGTTCAGACCGGGGAGCTGTTTTTT.

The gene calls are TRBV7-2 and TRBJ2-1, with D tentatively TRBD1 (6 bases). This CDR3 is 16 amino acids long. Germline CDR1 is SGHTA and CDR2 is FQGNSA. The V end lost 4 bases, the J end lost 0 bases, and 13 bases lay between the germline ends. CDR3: CASSSRTGYSYNEQFF. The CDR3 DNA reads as TGTGCCAGCAGCTCCCGAACAGGGTACTCCTACAATGAGCAGTTCTTC. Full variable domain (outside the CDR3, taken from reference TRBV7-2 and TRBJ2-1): GAGVSQSPSNKVTEKGKDVELRCDPISGHTALYWYRQSLGQGLEFLIYFQGNSAPDKSGLPSDRFSAERTGGSVSTLTIQRTQQEDSAVYLCASSSRTGYSYNEQFFGPGTRLTVL.

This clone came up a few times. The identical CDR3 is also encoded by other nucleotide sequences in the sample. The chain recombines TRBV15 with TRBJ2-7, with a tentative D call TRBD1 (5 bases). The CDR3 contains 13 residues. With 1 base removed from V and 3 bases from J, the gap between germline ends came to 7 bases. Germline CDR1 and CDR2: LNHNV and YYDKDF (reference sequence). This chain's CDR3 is CATSRGRGYEQYF. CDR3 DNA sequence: TGTGCCACCAGCAGAGGAAGGGGCTACGAGCAGTACTTC.

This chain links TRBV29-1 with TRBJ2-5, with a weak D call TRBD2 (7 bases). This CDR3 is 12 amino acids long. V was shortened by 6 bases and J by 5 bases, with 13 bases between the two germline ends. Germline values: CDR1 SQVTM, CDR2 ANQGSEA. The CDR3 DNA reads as TGCAGCGTCCGGGGGGCGGGGGAGACCCAGTACTTC. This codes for CSVRGAGETQYF.

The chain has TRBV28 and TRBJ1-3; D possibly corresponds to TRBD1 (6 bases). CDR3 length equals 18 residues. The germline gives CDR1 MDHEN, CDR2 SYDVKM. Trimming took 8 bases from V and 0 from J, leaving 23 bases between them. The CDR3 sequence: CASVGAGLEGVSGNTIYF. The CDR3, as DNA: TGTGCCAGCGTAGGGGCAGGGTTAGAGGGGGTCTCTGGAAACACCATATATTTT.

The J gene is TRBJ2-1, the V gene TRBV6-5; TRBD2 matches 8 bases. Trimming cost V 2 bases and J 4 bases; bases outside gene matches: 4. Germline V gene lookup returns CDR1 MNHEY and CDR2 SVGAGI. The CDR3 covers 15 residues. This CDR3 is CASSYGGRKYNEQFF. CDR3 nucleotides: TGTGCCAGCAGTTACGGCGGGAGGAAATACAATGAGCAGTTCTTC.

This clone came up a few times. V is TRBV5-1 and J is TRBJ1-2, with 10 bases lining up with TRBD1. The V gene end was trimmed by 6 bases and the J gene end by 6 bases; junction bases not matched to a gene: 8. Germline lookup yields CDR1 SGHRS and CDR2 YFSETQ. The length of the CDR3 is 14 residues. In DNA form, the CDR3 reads TGCGCCAGCACACCGGGACAGGGGAGAGATGGCTACACCTTC. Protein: CASTPGQGRDGYTF. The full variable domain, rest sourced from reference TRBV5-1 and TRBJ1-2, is KAGVTQTPRYLIKTRGQQVTLSCSPISGHRSVSWYQQTPGQGLQFLFEYFSETQRNKGNFPGRFSGRQFSNSRSEMNVSTLELGDSALYLCASTPGQGRDGYTFGSGTRLTVV.

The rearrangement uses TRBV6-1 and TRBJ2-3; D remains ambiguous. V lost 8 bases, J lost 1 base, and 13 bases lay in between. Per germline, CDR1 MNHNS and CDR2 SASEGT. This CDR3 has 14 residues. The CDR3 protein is CASVAGWGTDTQYF. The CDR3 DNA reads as TGTGCCAGCGTGGCAGGATGGGGCACAGATACGCAGTATTTT.

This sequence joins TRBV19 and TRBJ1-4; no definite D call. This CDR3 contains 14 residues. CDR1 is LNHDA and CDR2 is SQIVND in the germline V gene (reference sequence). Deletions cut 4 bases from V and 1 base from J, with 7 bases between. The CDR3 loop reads CASSTSITNEKLFF. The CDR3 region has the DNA TGTGCCAGTAGTACGAGTATAACTAATGAAAAACTGTTTTTT.

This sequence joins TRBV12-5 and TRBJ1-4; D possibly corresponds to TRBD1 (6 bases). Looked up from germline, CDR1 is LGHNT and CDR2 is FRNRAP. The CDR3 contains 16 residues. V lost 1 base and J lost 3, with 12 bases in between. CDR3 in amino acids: CASGLGRQVSNEKLFF. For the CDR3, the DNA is TGTGCTAGTGGTTTGGGGCGACAGGTCTCTAATGAAAAACTGTTTTTT.

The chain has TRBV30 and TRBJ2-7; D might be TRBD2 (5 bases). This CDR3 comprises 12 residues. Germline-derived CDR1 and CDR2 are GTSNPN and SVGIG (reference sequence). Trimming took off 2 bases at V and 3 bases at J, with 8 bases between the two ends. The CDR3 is CAWSPGGYEQYF. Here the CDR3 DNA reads TGTGCCTGGAGTCCCGGAGGCTACGAGCAGTACTTC. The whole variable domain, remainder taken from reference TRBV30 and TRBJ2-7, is SQTIHQWPATLVQPVGSPLSLECTVEGTSNPNLYWYRQAAGRGLQLLFYSVGIGQISSEVPQNLSASRPQDRQFILSSKKLLLSDSGFYLCAWSPGGYEQYFGPGTRLTVT.

The CDR3 spells CASSSRAGAYGYTF. The CDR3 nucleotides are TGTGCCAGCAGTTCTCGTGCGGGGGCCTATGGCTACACCTTC. The rearrangement joins TRBV7-9 to TRBJ1-2, with a weak D call TRBD1 (6 bases). CDR3 length equals 14 residues. The germline V gene encodes CDR1 SEHNR and CDR2 FQNEAQ (reference sequence). Trimming left V 6 bases short and J 4 bases short, with 15 bases between.

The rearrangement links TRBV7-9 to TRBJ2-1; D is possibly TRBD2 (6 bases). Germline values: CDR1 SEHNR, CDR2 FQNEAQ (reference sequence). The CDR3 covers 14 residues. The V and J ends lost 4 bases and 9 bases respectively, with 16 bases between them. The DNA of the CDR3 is TGTGCCAGCAGCTACCGGGCCCCGGAGGGTGAGCAGTTCTTC. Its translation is CASSYRAPEGEQFF.

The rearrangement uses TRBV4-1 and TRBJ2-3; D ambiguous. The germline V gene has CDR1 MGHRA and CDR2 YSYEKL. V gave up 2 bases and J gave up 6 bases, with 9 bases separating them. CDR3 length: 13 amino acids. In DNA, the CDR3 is TGCGCCAGCAGCCAACGGTTCCTGGATACGCAGTATTTT. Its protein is CASSQRFLDTQYF.

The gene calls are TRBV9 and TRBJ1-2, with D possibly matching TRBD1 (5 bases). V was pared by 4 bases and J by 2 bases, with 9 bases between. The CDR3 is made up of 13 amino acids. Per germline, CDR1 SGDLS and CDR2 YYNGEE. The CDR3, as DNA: TGTGCCAGCAGCCCCGACAGCAACTATGGCTACACCTTC. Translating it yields CASSPDSNYGYTF.

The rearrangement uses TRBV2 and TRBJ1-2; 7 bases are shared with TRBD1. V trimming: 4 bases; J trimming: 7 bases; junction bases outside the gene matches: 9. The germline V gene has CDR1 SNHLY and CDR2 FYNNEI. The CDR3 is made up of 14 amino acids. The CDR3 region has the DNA TGTGCCAGCAGTGGACAGGGTTGGGCCGGTGGCTACACCTTC. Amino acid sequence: CASSGQGWAGGYTF.